Reported below is one T cell receptor beta chain. These data originate in a study of blood T cell repertoires in COVID-19. Across the study: Collection of acute and convalescent COVID-19 samples took place in the United States, Italy and Spain. T cells, B-cell-depleted T cells, or PBMCs provided the cDNA or gDNA that served as material.

V lost 8 bases, J lost 0 bases, and 1 base stayed unmatched. This CDR3 has 13 amino acids. Per germline, CDR1 LGHDT and CDR2 YNNKEL (reference sequence). As processed by the authors: Using reference gene primer amplification, nucleated cell counts were estimated. Sequencing used immunoSEQ multiplex PCR; TCRdb keeps in-frame clones, though not all of them. The DNA gave D and trimming, while V, J and clone size come from that table. The data contain about 140,000 clones, 82% of them singletons. The clonotype was recovered from a woman older than 75 with acute or convalescent COVID-19. Sample: peripheral blood. The chain has TRBV3-1 (or the pseudogene TRBV3-2) and TRBJ2-3; TRBD2 matches at 8 bases. The CDR3 DNA follows: TGTGCCAGCCAGCGGGGGAGCACAGATACGCAGTATTTT. Its protein product is CASQRGSTDTQYF.